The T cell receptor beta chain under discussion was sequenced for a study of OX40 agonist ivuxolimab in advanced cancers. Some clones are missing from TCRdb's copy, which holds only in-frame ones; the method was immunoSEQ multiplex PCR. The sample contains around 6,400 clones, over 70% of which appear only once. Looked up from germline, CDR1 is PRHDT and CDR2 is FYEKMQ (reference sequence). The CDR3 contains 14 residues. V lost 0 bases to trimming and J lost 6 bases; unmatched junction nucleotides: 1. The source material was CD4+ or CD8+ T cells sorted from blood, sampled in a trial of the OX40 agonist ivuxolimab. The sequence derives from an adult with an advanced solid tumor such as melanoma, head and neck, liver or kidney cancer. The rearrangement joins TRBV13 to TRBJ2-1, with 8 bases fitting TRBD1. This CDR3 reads CASSLGDRGNEQFF. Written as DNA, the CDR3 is TGTGCCAGCAGCTTAGGAGACAGGGGCAATGAGCAGTTCTTC.